The next 11 T cell receptor beta chains were all read from a single sample in a study of blood T cell repertoires in COVID-19. Profiling relied on immunoSEQ multiplex PCR, and the TCRdb table lists in-frame clones only, not all of them. Among hundreds of thousands of clones listed, over 75% were seen once. Sequencing used PBMCs or T cells enriched from blood (not recorded which). All receptors come from a woman in her 30s who had recovered from COVID-19.

The chain combines TRBV30 with TRBJ1-6; perhaps TRBD1 as D (6 bases). CDR3 length: 17 amino acids. Trimming removed 0 bases from V and 7 bases from J, with 19 bases in between. Germline V gene sequence: CDR1 GTSNPN, CDR2 SVGIG (reference sequence). The CDR3 DNA reads TGTGCCTGGAGTGTAATTCGTACAGGGCGCGCCAATTCACCCCTCCACTTT. Translated: CAWSVIRTGRANSPLHF.

This clone was counted once. The chain combines TRBV27 with TRBJ2-3; TRBD1 aligns across 12 bases. Looked up from germline, CDR1 is MNHEY and CDR2 is SMNVEV (reference sequence). V was pared by 3 bases and J by 1 base, with 5 bases of the junction left unmatched. This CDR3 has 17 residues. This chain's CDR3 is CASSLGTGGVGTDTQYF. In DNA form, the CDR3 reads TGTGCCAGCAGTTTGGGGACAGGGGGCGTCGGCACAGATACGCAGTATTTT.

The V and J genes are TRBV29-1 and TRBJ2-7; 9 nucleotides line up with TRBD1. Germline V gives CDR1 SQVTM, CDR2 ANQGSEA. The CDR3 is 12 residues long. Unmatched junction bases numbered 0, after V lost 4 bases and J lost 2 bases. In DNA, the CDR3 is TGCAGCGTTGGGGACAGGGCCTACGAGCAGTACTTC. It specifies CSVGDRAYEQYF.

The gene calls are TRBV15 and TRBJ2-5; TRBD2 aligns across 14 bases. Germline V gene data show CDR1 as LNHNV and CDR2 as YYDKDF (reference sequence). J gave up 4 bases and V 5 bases, and 15 bases lay outside the gene matches. The CDR3 covers 19 residues. CDR3 bases: TGTGCCACCAGCCGACGATTGATTGCGGGACTAGCGGGAGTAGAGACCCAGTACTTC. Translated, it gives CATSRRLIAGLAGVETQYF.

The rearrangement links TRBV6-5 to TRBJ1-1; D uncertain. The CDR3 consists of 15 residues. Per germline, CDR1 MNHEY and CDR2 SVGAGI. Trimming left V 0 bases short and J 0 bases short, with 8 bases between. CDR3 region: CASSYSFELNTEAFF. The CDR3 coding sequence is TGTGCCAGCAGTTACTCGTTCGAGCTGAACACTGAAGCTTTCTTT.

The chain recombines TRBV6-5 with TRBJ2-4; 9 bases are shared with TRBD1. Trimming removed 7 bases from V and 5 bases from J; junction bases left unmatched: 6. The CDR3 length is 14 residues. The germline CDR1 and CDR2 sequences are MNHEY and SVGAGI. CDR3 residues: CASNPGQGQNIQYF. The CDR3 nucleotides read TGTGCCAGCAATCCCGGACAGGGGCAAAACATTCAGTACTTC.

The CDR3 coding sequence is TGTGCCAGCAGCTTGGATACAAGAGAAGCTTTCTTT. The encoded protein is CASSLDTREAFF. The rearrangement joins TRBV5-6 to TRBJ1-1; the D is unclear. Deletions cut 0 bases from V and 8 bases from J, with 8 bases between. Germline V gene lookup returns CDR1 SGHDT and CDR2 YYEEEE. The CDR3 totals 12 residues.

The rearrangement uses TRBV5-1 and TRBJ2-7, with D perhaps matching TRBD1 (7 bases). Germline CDR1 SGHRS, CDR2 YFSETQ. The CDR3 totals 15 residues. V was clipped by 3 bases and J by 2 bases, with 15 bases between them. The CDR3 region is CASSSQQGGTYEQYF. The DNA of the CDR3 is TGCGCCAGCAGCTCCCAGCAGGGGGGCACCTACGAGCAGTACTTC. Using reference TRBV5-1 and TRBJ2-7 for the parts outside the CDR3, the full variable domain is KAGVTQTPRYLIKTRGQQVTLSCSPISGHRSVSWYQQTPGQGLQFLFEYFSETQRNKGNFPGRFSGRQFSNSRSEMNVSTLELGDSALYLCASSSQQGGTYEQYFGPGTRLTVT.

The rearrangement joins TRBV29-1 to TRBJ2-7, with 9 bases matching TRBD1. The trim removed 2 bases at V and 0 bases at J, leaving 2 bases unmatched. The length of the CDR3 is 14 residues. Germline values: CDR1 SQVTM, CDR2 ANQGSEA. The CDR3 protein is CSVEMDRGSYEQYF. Written as DNA, the CDR3 is TGCAGCGTTGAAATGGACAGGGGCTCCTACGAGCAGTACTTC.

The rearrangement joins TRBV6-5 to TRBJ1-5; D ambiguous. CDR3 length: 14 residues. The V and J ends lost 5 bases and 1 base respectively, with 9 bases between them. Germline-derived CDR1 and CDR2 are MNHEY and SVGAGI. The CDR3, as DNA: TGTGCCAGCAGTCCTAGATGGAGCAATCAGCCCCAGCATTTT. Residues: CASSPRWSNQPQHF.

This clone came up a few times. V and J are TRBV2 and TRBJ1-5, with D unresolved. Germline CDR1 is SNHLY and CDR2 is FYNNEI. The CDR3 spans 14 residues. Between the trimmed V and J ends, which lost 3 bases and 0 bases, there was a span of 6 bases. The CDR3 reads CASSDSNSNQPQHF. The DNA of the CDR3 is TGTGCCAGCAGTGACAGTAATAGCAATCAGCCCCAGCATTTT.